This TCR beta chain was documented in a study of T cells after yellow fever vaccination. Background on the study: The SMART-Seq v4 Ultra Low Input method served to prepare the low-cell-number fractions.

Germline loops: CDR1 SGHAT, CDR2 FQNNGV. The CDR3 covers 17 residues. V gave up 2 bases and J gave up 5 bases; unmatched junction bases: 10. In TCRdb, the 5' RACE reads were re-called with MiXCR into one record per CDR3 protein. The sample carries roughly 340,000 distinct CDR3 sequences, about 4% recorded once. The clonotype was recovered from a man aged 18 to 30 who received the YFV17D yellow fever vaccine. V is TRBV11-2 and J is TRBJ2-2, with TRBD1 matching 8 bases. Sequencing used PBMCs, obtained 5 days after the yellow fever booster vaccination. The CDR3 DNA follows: TGTGCCAGCAGCTTAAGAGAGGGGCAGGGGGCGACCGGGGAGCTGTTTTTT. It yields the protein CASSLREGQGATGELFF. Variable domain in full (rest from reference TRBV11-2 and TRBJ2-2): EAGVAQSPRYKIIEKRQSVAFWCNPISGHATLYWYQQILGQGPKLLIQFQNNGVVDDSQLPKDRFSAERLKGVDSTLKIQPAKLEDSAVYLCASSLREGQGATGELFFGEGSRLTVL.